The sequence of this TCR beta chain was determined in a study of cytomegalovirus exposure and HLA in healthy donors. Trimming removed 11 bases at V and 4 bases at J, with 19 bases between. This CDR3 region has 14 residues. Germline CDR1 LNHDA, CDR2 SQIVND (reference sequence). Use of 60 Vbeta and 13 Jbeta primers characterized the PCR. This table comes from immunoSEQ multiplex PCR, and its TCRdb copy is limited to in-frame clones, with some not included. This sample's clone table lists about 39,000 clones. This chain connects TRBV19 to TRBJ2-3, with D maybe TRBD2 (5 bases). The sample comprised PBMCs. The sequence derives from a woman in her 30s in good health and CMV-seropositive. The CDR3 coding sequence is TGTGCCCTTAGAACTAGAGAGTGTGCAGATACGCAGTATTTT. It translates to CALRTRECADTQYF.